This T cell receptor (beta chain) was captured in a study of cytomegalovirus exposure and HLA in healthy donors. Study-level points and caveats: With later analysis, a missense DCLRE1C variant became linked to TCR beta V- and J-gene trimming.

For this clone: Its specificity is not known.

Both 60 Vbeta primers and 13 Jbeta primers went into the PCR. TCRdb's table, derived via immunoSEQ multiplex PCR, lists solely in-frame clones and lacks some. Of around 40,000 clones listed, roughly nine tenths were seen once; the top ten hold around 8%. Trimming shortened V by 5 bases and J by 11 bases, and 21 bases separated the two germline ends. In germline, CDR1 is SGHNT, CDR2 YENEEA. This CDR3 has 14 residues. V gene TRBV11-3 combines with J gene TRBJ2-5, with D tentatively TRBD2 (6 bases). What was sequenced was PBMCs. The clonotype originates from a woman in her thirties or forties in good health and CMV-seropositive. The CDR3 here is CASSPRDFLCSQYF. CDR3 nucleotides: TGTGCCAGCAGCCCCCGGGACTTCCTGTGTTCTCAGTACTTC.